The rows below give T cell receptor beta chains drawn from one sample of a study of T cells in Graves' hyperthyroidism and ophthalmopathy. TCRdb reprocessed the multiplex PCR reads via MiXCR and lists one record per CDR3 protein. The repertoire includes 700,000 or so distinct CDR3 sequences, approximately 16% of them detected once, and under 10% sits in the top ten. Specimen: blood. The receptors here all came from a man younger than 35 with Graves' hyperthyroidism. Both conserved end residues are part of each CDR3. The size entry is marked missing in some rows and otherwise reads once, few, many or a size class.

many TRBJ1-1 TRBV12-3/TRBV12-4 CASSLRRLNTEAFF
many TRBJ1-5 TRBV18 CASSLNQGNQPQHF
many TRBJ2-3 TRBV19 CASSIADITDTQYF
many TRBJ2-1 TRBV30 CAWSFYHEQFF
NA TRBJ1-5 TRBV30 CACGQGYHQPQHF
NA TRBJ2-5 TRBV7-2 CASSLAREDETQYF
many TRBJ1-1 TRBV24-1 CATSELQGVNTEAFF
many TRBJ2-7 TRBV20-1 CSAAISGRVPYEQYF
NA TRBJ2-4 TRBV25-1 CASSGSGLAGGAKNIQYF
many TRBJ2-3 TRBV10-2 CASSDTADTQYF
many TRBJ1-2 TRBV19 CASSMGPTRSYTF
many TRBJ2-5 TRBV7-2 CASSLDLWAGETQYF
NA TRBJ2-1 TRBV7-9 CASSWGREQFF
NA TRBJ2-1 TRBV20-1 CSARDRLGGINEQFF
many TRBJ1-1 TRBV12-3/TRBV12-4 CASSLNPGRGTEAFF
few TRBJ2-5 TRBV6-1 CASSELRGWETQYF
many TRBJ2-7 TRBV2 CASSTETGLKQYF
NA TRBJ2-2 TRBV29-1 CSVRSGMHTGELFF
NA TRBJ1-1 TRBV19 CASSIRAQGAEAFF
many TRBJ2-7 TRBV6-1 CASSYHDTEGEQYF
many TRBJ1-1 TRBV28 CASSPHRVHPEAFF
NA TRBJ1-2 TRBV18 CASSTTAGVYGYTF
many TRBJ1-1 TRBV7-3 CASSIQWDTEAFF
many TRBJ2-7 TRBV18 CASSPRTDPYEQYF
few TRBJ1-2 TRBV6-1 CASSPRTPGQGARGYTF
few TRBJ2-7 TRBV7-3 CASSFSSGTHEQYF
NA TRBJ2-7 TRBV5-5 CASSLVAGLAGEGVRLGEQYF
NA TRBJ2-1 TRBV7-9 CASSLGSGRVDEQFF
NA TRBJ2-1 TRBV14 CASSPGLTVVGEQFF
many TRBJ1-5 TRBV28 CASSSTGGSQPQHF
many TRBJ2-1 TRBV6-2/TRBV6-3 CASSHPGLVPFYEQFF
few TRBJ1-4 TRBV4-1 CASSQEWGWGNEKLFF
NA TRBJ1-2 TRBV9 CASSVGTGGELYGYTF
few TRBJ2-7 TRBV11-1 CASSFHSGRSSYEQYF
many TRBJ2-2 TRBV24-1 CATRGYSGSVDTGELFF
many TRBJ1-1 TRBV2 CASSVGAQGLNTEAFF
many TRBJ2-3 TRBV20-1 CSASPGLAGGSTDTQYF
NA TRBJ1-5 TRBV5-1 CASSLGVESNQPQHF
NA TRBJ2-1 TRBV6-1 CASMTGILNEQFF
few TRBJ2-3 TRBV7-9 CASRLGGDTQYF
many TRBJ2-2 TRBV12-3/TRBV12-4 CASSPGQGLARLLTGELFF
many TRBJ2-7 TRBV27 CASTGQGSEQYF
NA TRBJ2-1 TRBV5-1 CASRILAGVGNEQFF
many TRBJ1-1 TRBV28 CASSLLGNTEAFF
many TRBJ1-1 TRBV7-9 CASSLRDRNTEAFF
NA TRBJ2-2 TRBV5-1 CSSSYMGERLFF
NA TRBJ2-1 TRBV29-1 CSFQGDGINEQFF
few TRBJ1-2 TRBV7-9 CASSLPFFPPGYTF
NA TRBJ1-2 TRBV27 CASSLSATSGYYGYTF
NA TRBJ2-7 TRBV6-1 CASSYHLDSYEQYF
many TRBJ2-7 TRBV30 CAWSDFSGINEQYF
NA TRBJ1-4 TRBV28 CASRDVTTNEKLFF
many TRBJ2-3 TRBV7-9 CASSPSPWTSGKVGDTQYF
many TRBJ2-1 TRBV7-2 CASSRGSTNDNEQFF
NA TRBJ1-5 TRBV10-3 CAISEEPFNQPQHF
NA TRBJ1-3 TRBV5-1 CASSWTGLSGNTIYF
NA TRBJ2-7 TRBV6-1 CASSLNPQPSYEQYF